Sequencing of this T cell receptor beta chain was carried out in a study of glioma-infiltrating T cells. Study-wide findings and caveats: CDR3 overlap between tissue and blood was very small. Tissue-blood divergence was below expectation in non-neoplastic patients, above in gliomas.

V lost 7 bases and J 7 bases, leaving 23 bases between the germline ends. The CDR3 is 15 residues long. CDR1 is SNHLY and CDR2 is FYNNEI in the germline V gene. A note on this clonotype: Its target is not known. A much larger clone differs by one base, so this may be a read error.

Using RNA template, CDR3s of TCR alpha and beta were amplified with iRepertoire arm-PCR. Input was about 85-400 ng of tissue mRNA or PBMC total RNA. TCRdb processed the multiplex PCR reads anew with MiXCR; each CDR3 protein has one entry. The repertoire holds 150,000 to 200,000 distinct CDR3 sequences, with over 30% as singletons. Sample: glioma tissue, nonneoplastic brain tissue, or PBMCs (not recorded which). This clonotype was obtained from a human donor with low-grade glioma or glioblastoma, undergoing nonglioma brain surgery, or in good health (not recorded which). This rearrangement joins TRBV2 to TRBJ2-7; D gene uncertain. CDR3 amino acids: CASISLYWSDFEQYF. CDR3 DNA sequence: TGTGCCAGCATCTCTCTCTACTGGAGTGACTTTGAGCAGTACTTC.